A single T cell receptor (beta chain) is shown here with its context. What it binds is not known. This sample is part of a study of cytomegalovirus exposure and HLA in healthy donors. Study in general: Earlier, 180 million or so T cells were analyzed, and fewer than 120 million unique TCR beta sequences were found among them.

The study's findings and limits: Most TCR sequences proved rare, with some public TCRs found in many donors. An analysis was carried out later, and it reportedly showed fewer N-insertions in an Asian-associated ancestry cluster than the approximately 700-donor mean.

Germline values: CDR1 MNHEY, CDR2 SMNVEV (reference sequence). The V end was cut by 6 bases, the J end by 2 bases, with 17 bases between. There are 15 residues in the CDR3. Amplification used 60 Vbeta primers and 13 Jbeta primers. Original processing methods: Later reanalysis found roughly 80 million unique TCR beta chains, around 10 million of them shared. The method was immunoSEQ multiplex PCR; TCRdb's version includes in-frame clones alone and lacks a portion of them. That table gives V, J and clone size, and the DNA gave D and trimming. Here the sample table reports 150,000 to 200,000 clones. What was sequenced was PBMCs. The sequence derives from a man in his thirties or forties in good health and CMV-seronegative. The V and J genes are TRBV27 and TRBJ2-7, with D possibly TRBD1 on 6 matching bases. The CDR3 loop reads CASSLEGHNTYEQYF. The CDR3 DNA sequence: TGTGCCAGCAGCTTAGAGGGACACAACACCTACGAGCAGTACTTC.